The clone carrying this T cell receptor (beta chain) was counted a few times. The antigen is unknown. This record belongs to a study of T cell repertoires in cytomegalovirus infection. Study in general: The public TCR beta signatures pointed to both CMV infection and matching HLA type. Findings and caveats of the study: Ex vivo responses were dominated by HLA-C-restricted CMV-specific TCR beta clonotypes. Summed frequency of shared TCR beta families picked out CMV carriers who also had the relevant HLA.

TCRdb re-analysed the reads in MiXCR, keeping a single row per CDR3 protein. The data contain about 740,000 distinct CDR3 sequences, 35% of them seen just once; the ten biggest clones take up around 2.8%. V was cut by 1 base and J by 1 base, with 10 bases left in between. Germline-derived CDR1 and CDR2 are SGHTA and FQGNSA. The CDR3 length is 15 residues. This clonotype was sampled from a human donor in good health (CMV status not recorded). Some clones in this sample may be carry-over from other donors' samples. The V call is TRBV7-2, the J call TRBJ1-1; TRBD1 is a possible D gene (6 bases). The sequencing sample was made of PBMCs. CDR3 nucleotides: TGTGCCAGCAGCTTAGGAACAGGGACGAACACTGAAGCTTTCTTT. As protein: CASSLGTGTNTEAFF.